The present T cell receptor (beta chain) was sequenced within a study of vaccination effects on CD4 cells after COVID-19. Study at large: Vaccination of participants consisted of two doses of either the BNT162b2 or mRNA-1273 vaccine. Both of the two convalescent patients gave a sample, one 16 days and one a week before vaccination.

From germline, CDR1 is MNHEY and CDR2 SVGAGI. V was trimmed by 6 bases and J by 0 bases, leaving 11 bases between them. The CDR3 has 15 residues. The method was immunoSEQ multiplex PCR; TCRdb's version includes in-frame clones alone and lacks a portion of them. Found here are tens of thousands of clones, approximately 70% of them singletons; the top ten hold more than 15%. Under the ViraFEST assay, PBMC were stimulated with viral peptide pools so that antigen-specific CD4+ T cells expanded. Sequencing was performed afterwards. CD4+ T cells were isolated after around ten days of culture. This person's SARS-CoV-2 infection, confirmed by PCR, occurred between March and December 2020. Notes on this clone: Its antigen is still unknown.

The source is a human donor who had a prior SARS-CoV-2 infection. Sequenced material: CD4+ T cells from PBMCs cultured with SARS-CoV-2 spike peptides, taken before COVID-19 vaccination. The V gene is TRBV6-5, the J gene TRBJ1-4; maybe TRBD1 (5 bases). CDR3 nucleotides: TGTGCCAGCAGCCTTGGGGGGGCAACTAATGAAAAACTGTTTTTT. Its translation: CASSLGGATNEKLFF.